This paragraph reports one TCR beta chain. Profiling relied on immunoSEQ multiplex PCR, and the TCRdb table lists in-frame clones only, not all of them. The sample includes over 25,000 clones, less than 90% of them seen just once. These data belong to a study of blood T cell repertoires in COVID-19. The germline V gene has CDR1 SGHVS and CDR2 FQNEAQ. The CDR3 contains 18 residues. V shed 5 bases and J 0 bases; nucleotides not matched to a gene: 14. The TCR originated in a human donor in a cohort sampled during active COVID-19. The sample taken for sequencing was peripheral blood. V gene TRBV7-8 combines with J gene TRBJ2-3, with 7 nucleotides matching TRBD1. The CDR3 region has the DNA TGTGCCAGCAGCCCCCGACAGGGTCAGAGGGGTAGCACAGATACGCAGTATTTT. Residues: CASSPRQGQRGSTDTQYF. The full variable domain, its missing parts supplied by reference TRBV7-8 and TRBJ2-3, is GAGVSQSPRYKVAKRGQDVALRCDPISGHVSLFWYQQALGQGPEFLTYFQNEAQLDKSGLPSDRFFAERPEGSVSTLKIQRTQQEDSAVYLCASSPRQGQRGSTDTQYFGPGTRLTVL.